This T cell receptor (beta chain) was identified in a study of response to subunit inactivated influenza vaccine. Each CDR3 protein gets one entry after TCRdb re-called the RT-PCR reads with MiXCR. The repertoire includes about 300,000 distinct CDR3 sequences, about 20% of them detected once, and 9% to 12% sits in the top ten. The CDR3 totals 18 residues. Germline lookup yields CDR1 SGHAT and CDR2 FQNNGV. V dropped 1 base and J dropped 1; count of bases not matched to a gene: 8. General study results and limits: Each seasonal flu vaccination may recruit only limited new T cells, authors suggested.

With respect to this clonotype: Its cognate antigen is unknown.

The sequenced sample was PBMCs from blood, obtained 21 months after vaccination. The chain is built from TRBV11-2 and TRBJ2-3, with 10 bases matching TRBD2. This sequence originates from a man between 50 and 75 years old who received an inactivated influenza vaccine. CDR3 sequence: CASSLGGAGTSGTDTQYF. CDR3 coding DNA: TGTGCCAGCAGCTTAGGGGGGGCCGGGACTAGCGGCACAGATACGCAGTATTTT.